This TCR beta chain was identified in a study of cytomegalovirus exposure and HLA in healthy donors. Study-level findings and limits: Some V segments, TRBV6-2 and TRBV6-3 among them, were indistinguishable and were therefore excluded. V- and J-gene trimming in TCR beta was tied to a missense DCLRE1C variant by an analysis performed later. In a later analysis, specific HLA alleles were associated with around 17,000 TCR beta sequences at a 0.05 false discovery rate.

Use of 60 Vbeta and 13 Jbeta primers characterized the PCR. Repertoires were generated with immunoSEQ multiplex PCR, while TCRdb's copy carries only in-frame clones and drops some. The table lists some 98,000 clones, about 80% of them singletons. V was pared by 0 bases and J by 2 bases, with 4 bases of the junction left unmatched. The CDR3 is made up of 16 amino acids. From germline, CDR1 is SGDLS and CDR2 YYNGEE. Turning to this clone: The target antigen is unknown.

The V gene is TRBV9, the J gene TRBJ2-3; 9 bases agree with TRBD2. This clonotype originated in a man in his forties in good health and CMV-seronegative. Sequenced input: PBMCs. The CDR3 region is CASSVEGGRATDTQYF. The CDR3, as DNA: TGTGCCAGCAGCGTAGAAGGCGGGAGGGCCACAGATACGCAGTATTTT.